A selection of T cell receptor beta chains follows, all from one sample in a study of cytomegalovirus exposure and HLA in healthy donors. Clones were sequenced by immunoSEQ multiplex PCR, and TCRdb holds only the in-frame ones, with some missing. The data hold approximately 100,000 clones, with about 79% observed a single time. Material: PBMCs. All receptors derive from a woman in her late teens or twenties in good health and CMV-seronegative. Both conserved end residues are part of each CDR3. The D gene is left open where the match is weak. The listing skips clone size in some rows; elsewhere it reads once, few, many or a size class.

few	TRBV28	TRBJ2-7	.	TGTGCCAGCAGACGCAGGGTATCCTACGAGCAGTACTTC	CASRRRVSYEQYF
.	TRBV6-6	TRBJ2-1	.	TGTGCCAGCAGGGACTACGAGGGCTCCTACAATGAGCAGTTCTTC	CASRDYEGSYNEQFF
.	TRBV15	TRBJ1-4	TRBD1	TGTGCCACCACACGAGCCAGACAGGGAGGAGAAAAACTGTTTTTT	CATTRARQGGEKLFF
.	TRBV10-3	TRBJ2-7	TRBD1	TGTGCCATCAGTGTTGGGACAGGGGGCTCTTTCACCTACGAGCAGTACTTC	CAISVGTGGSFTYEQYF
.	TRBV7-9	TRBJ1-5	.	TGTGCCAGCAGCTTAATTTCTGGACATCAGCATTTT	CASSLISGHQHF
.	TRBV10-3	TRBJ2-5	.	TGTGCCATCAGTCTAACCGGGACTTACACGGAGACCCAGTACTTC	CAISLTGTYTETQYF
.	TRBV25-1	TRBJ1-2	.	TGTGCCAGCAGTAGTGGGGGACACCCCGCTAACTATGGCTACACCTTC	CASSSGGHPANYGYTF
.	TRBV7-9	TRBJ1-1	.	TGTGCCAGCAGCTTAGTTGCACAGGGGAACACTGAAGCTTTCTTT	CASSLVAQGNTEAFF
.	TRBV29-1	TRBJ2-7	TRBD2	TGCAGCGTTGTTGGGACTATTTCCTACGAGCAGTACTTC	CSVVGTISYEQYF
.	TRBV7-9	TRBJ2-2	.	TGTGCCAGCAGCCGGGACACTGAGAACACCGGGGAGCTGTTTTTT	CASSRDTENTGELFF
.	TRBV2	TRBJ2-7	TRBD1	TGTGCCAGCAGAGGGACAGGGCGCTACGAGCAGTACTTC	CASRGTGRYEQYF
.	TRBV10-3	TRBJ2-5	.	TGTGCCATCCGGGATGACGGGGGTGTGGAGACCCAGTACTTC	CAIRDDGGVETQYF
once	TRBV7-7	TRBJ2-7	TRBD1	TGTGCCAGCATGGGGGACAGTGCACCCTCCTACGAGCAGTACTTC	CASMGDSAPSYEQYF
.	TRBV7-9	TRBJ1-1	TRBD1	TGTGCCAGCAGCTTAGTACAGGGGGGCACTGAAGCTTTCTTT	CASSLVQGGTEAFF
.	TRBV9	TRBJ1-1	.	TGTGCCAGCAGCGTAGCGGGAACAGGGGAAGCTTTCTTT	CASSVAGTGEAFF
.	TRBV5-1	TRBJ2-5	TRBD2	TGCGCCAGCAGCTGGACTAGCCAAGCCCCCGAGACCCAGTACTTC	CASSWTSQAPETQYF
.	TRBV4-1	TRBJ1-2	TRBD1	TGCGCCAGCAGCCAGCCGGGACAGGCGCCCCTCTATGGCTACACCTTC	CASSQPGQAPLYGYTF
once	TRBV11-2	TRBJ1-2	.	TGTGCCAGCAGCTGGCCCTTGGGGCAGAACCTTTACTATGGCTACACCTTC	CASSWPLGQNLYYGYTF
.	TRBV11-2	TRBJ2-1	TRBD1	TGTGCCAGCAGCTTCAACAGGGGGGACAATGAGCAGTTCTTC	CASSFNRGDNEQFF